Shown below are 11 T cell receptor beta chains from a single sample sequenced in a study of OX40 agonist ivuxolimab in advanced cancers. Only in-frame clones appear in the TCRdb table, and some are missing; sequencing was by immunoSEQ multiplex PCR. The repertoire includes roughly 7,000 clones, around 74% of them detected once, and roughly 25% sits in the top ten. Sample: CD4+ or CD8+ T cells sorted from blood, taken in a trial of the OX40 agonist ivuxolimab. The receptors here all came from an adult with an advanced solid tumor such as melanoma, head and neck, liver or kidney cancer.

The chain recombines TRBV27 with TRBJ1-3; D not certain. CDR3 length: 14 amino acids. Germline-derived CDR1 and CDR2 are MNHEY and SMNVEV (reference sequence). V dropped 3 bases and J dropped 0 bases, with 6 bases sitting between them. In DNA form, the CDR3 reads TGTGCCAGCAGTTTGGGATACTCTGGAAACACCATATATTTT. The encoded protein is CASSLGYSGNTIYF.

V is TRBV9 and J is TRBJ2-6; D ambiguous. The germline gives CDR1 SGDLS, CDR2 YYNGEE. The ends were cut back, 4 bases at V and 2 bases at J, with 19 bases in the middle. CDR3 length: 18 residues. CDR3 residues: CASSLAVNPRAGANVLTF. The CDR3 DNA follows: TGTGCCAGCAGCCTCGCCGTGAACCCCCGGGCTGGGGCCAACGTCCTGACTTTC.

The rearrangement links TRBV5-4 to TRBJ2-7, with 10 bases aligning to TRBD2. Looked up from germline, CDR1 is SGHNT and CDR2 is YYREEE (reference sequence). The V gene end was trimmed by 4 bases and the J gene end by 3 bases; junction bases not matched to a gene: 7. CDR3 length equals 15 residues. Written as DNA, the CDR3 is TGTGCCAGCAGCGAACCTAGCGGGGGCGTCTACGAGCAGTACTTC. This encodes CASSEPSGGVYEQYF.

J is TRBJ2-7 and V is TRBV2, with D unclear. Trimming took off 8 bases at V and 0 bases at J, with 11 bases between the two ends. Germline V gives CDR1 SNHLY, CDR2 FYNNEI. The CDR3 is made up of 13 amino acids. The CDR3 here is CASHGSDSYEQYF. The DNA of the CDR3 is TGTGCCAGCCATGGAAGCGACTCCTACGAGCAGTACTTC.

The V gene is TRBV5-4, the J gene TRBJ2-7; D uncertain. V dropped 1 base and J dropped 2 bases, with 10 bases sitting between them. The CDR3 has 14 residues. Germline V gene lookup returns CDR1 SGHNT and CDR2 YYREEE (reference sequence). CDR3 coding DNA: TGTGCCAGCAGCTTGACGAAAGGACCCTACGAGCAGTACTTC. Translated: CASSLTKGPYEQYF.

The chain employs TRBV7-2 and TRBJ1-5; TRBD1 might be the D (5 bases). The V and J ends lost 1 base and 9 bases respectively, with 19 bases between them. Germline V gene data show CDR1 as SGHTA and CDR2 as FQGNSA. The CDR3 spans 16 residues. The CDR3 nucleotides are TGTGCCAGCAGCTTAGATCGGACGCTCGGGGCAATGCCCCAGCATTTT. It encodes CASSLDRTLGAMPQHF.

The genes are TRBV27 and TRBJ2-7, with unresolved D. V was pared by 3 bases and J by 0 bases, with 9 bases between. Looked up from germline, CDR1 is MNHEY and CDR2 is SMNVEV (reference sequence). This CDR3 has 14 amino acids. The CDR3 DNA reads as TGTGCCAGCAGTTTCGCAGCGAGCTCCTACGAGCAGTACTTC. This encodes CASSFAASSYEQYF.

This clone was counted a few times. CDR3 DNA sequence: TGTGCCAGCAGTGCCGGGCCCTACAATCAGCCCCAGCATTTT. Its translation is CASSAGPYNQPQHF. This chain connects TRBV27 to TRBJ1-5; D not certain. Looked up from germline, CDR1 is MNHEY and CDR2 is SMNVEV (reference sequence). CDR3 length equals 14 residues. Trimming cost V 5 bases and J 3 bases, with 11 bases left between them.

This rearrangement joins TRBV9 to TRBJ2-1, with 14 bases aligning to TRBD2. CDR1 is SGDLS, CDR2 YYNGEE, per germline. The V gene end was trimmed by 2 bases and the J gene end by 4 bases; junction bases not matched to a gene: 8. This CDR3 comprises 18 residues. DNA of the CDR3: TGTGCCAGCAGCGTGGGACTAGCGGGAGCTGGTCCTTACAATGAGCAGTTCTTC. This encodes CASSVGLAGAGPYNEQFF.

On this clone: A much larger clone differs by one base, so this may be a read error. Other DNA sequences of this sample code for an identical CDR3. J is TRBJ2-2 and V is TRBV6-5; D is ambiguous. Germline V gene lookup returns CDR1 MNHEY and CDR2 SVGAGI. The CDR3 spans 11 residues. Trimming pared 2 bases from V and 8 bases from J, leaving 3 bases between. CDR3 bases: TGTGCCAGCAGTTACGTGGGGGAGCTGTTTTTT. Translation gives CASSYVGELFF.

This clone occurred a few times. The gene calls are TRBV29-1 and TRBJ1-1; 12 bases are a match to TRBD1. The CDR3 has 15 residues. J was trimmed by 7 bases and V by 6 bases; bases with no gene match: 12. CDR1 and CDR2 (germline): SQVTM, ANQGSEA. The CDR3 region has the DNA TGCAGCGTATCCTCCGGGACAGGGGGCTTTATTGAAGCTTTCTTT. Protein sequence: CSVSSGTGGFIEAFF.